This T cell receptor (beta chain) was captured by sequencing in a study of cytomegalovirus exposure and HLA in healthy donors. Study as a whole: An earlier analysis found fewer than 120 million unique TCR beta sequences from about 190 million T cells. Clustering assigned approximately 79% of the approximately 430 genotyped donors to the Caucasian-associated ancestry cluster.

Turning to this clone: As yet, its antigen is unknown.

Points from the study as a whole: Later on, an analysis tied under 20,000 TCR beta sequences to HLA alleles at 0.05 false discovery rate.

Researchers ran the PCR with 60 Vbeta and 13 Jbeta primers. The repertoire was sequenced with immunoSEQ multiplex PCR; TCRdb's copy has only in-frame clones and lacks some. The data contain 110,000 to 150,000 clones, 60% to 75% of them seen just once; the ten biggest clones take up around 7%. Germline loops: CDR1 MGHDK, CDR2 SYGVNS. V shed 6 bases, J shed 3 bases, and the junction held 7 bases outside the gene matches. This CDR3 is 14 amino acids long. The material sequenced was PBMCs. This chain uses TRBV25-1 with TRBJ1-1; 7 nucleotides align to TRBD1. This TCR derives from a man younger than 45 in good health and CMV-seronegative. In DNA form, the CDR3 reads TGTGCCAGCAGGACGGAAGGACAGGACACTGAAGCTTTCTTT. Translating it yields CASRTEGQDTEAFF.